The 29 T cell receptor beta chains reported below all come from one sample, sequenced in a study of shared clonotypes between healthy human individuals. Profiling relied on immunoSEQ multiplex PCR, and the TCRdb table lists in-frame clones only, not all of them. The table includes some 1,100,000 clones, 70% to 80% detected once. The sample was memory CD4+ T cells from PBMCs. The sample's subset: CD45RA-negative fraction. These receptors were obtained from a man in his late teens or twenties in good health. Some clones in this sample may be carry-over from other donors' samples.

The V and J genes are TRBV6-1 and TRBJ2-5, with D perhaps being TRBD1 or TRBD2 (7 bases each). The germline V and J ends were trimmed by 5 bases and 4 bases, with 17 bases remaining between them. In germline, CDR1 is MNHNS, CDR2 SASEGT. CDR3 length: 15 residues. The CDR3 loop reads CASSKRQGGGETQYF. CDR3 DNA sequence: TGTGCCAGCAGTAAACGGCAGGGGGGGGGAGAGACCCAGTACTTC.

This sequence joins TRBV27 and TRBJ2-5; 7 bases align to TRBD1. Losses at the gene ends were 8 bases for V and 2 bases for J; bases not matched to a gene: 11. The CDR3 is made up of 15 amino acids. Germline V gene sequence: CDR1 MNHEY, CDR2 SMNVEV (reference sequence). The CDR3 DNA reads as TGTGCCAGCCAAAGGGCCCTGGGACAGCAAGAGACCCAGTACTTC. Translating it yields CASQRALGQQETQYF.

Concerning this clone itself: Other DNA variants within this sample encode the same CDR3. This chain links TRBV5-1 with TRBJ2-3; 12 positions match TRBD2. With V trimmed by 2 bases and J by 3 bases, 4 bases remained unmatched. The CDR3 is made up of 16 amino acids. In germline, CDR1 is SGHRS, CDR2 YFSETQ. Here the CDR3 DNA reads TGCGCCAGCAGCTTAGGGACTAGCGGGCTTACAGATACGCAGTATTTT. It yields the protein CASSLGTSGLTDTQYF.

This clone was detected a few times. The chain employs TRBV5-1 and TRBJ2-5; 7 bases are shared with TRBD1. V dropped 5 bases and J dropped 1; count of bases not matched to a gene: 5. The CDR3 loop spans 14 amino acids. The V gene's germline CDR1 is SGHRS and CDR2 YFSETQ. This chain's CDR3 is CASRRTGPQETQYF. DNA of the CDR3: TGCGCCAGCAGGAGGACAGGACCCCAAGAGACCCAGTACTTC.

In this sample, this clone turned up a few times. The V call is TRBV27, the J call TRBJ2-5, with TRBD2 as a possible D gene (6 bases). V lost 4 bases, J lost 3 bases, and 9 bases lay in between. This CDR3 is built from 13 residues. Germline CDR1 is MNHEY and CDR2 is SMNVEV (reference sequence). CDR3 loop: CASSSDYEETQYF. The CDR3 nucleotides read TGTGCCAGCAGTTCGGACTATGAAGAGACCCAGTACTTC.

The CDR3 protein is CASSEAYGHNEQFF. The CDR3 region has the DNA TGTGCCAGCAGTGAAGCGTACGGACACAATGAGCAGTTCTTC. The chain joins TRBV6-1 to TRBJ2-1, with unresolved D. The CDR3 is 14 residues long. Germline loops: CDR1 MNHNS, CDR2 SASEGT. Trimming shortened V by 0 bases and J by 5 bases, and 8 bases separated the two germline ends.

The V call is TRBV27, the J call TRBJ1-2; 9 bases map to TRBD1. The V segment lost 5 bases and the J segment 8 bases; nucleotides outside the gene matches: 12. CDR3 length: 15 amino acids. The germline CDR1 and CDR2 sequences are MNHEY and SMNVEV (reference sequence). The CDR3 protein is CASSLGQGRTEGYTF. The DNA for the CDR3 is TGTGCCAGCAGTCTGGGACAGGGAAGAACTGAAGGCTACACCTTC.

The DNA for the CDR3 is TGTGCCTGGAGCCCCCTCGGCAGGGTTGCCCCAGGTGAGCAGTTCTTC. Its protein product is CAWSPLGRVAPGEQFF. The chain uses TRBV30 and TRBJ2-1; tentative D call: TRBD1 (5 bases). V shed 3 bases and J shed 9 bases, with 24 bases lying between them. The CDR3 loop spans 16 amino acids. From germline, CDR1 is GTSNPN and CDR2 SVGIG (reference sequence).

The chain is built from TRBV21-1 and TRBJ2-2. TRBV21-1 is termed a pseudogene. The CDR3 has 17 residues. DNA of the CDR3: TGTGCCAGCAGCAAAGTTGGGAGGGGGCCCAACACCGGGGAGCTGTTTTTT. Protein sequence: CASSKVGRGPNTGELFF.

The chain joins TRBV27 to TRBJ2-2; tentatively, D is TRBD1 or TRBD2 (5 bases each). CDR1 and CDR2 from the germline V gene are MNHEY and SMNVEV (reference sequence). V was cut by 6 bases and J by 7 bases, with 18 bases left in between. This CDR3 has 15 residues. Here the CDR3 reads CASRAFQGGHGELFF. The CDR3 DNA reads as TGTGCCAGCAGAGCCTTCCAGGGCGGGCACGGGGAGCTGTTTTTT.

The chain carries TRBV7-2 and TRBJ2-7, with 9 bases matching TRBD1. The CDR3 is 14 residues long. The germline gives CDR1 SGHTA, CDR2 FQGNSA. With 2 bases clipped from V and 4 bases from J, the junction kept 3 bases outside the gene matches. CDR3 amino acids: CASSLTGGFYEQYF. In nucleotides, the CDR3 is TGTGCCAGCAGCTTAACAGGGGGCTTTTACGAGCAGTACTTC.

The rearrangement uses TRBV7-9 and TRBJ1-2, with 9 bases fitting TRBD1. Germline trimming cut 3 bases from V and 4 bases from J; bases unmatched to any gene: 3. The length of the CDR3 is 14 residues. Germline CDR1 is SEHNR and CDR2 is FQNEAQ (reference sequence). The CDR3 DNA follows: TGTGCCAGCAGCTTGGGACAGGGAGTCTATGGCTACACCTTC. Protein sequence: CASSLGQGVYGYTF.

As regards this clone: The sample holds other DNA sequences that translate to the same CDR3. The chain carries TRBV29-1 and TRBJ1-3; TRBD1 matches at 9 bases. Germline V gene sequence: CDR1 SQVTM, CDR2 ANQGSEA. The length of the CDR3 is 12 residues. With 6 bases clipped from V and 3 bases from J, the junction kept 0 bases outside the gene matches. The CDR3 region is CSVDRGGNTIYF. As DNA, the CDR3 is TGCAGCGTGGACAGGGGTGGAAACACCATATATTTT.

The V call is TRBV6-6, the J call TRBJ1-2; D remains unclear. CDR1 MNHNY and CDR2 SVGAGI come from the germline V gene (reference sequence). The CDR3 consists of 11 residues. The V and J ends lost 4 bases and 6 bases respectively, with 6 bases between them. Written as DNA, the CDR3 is TGTGCCAGCAGTTTAGGCGATGGCTACACCTTC. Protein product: CASSLGDGYTF.

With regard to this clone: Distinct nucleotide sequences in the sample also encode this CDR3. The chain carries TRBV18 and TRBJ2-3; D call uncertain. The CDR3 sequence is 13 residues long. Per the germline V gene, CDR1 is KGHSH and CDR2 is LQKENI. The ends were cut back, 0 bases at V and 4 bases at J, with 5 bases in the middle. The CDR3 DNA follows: TGTGCCAGCTCACCACCGAGCGCAGATACGCAGTATTTT. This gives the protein CASSPPSADTQYF.

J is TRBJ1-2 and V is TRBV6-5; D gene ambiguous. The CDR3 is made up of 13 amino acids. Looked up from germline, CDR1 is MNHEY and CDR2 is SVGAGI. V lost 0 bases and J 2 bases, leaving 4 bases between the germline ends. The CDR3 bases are TGTGCCAGCAGTTACTCTACAAACTATGGCTACACCTTC. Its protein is CASSYSTNYGYTF.

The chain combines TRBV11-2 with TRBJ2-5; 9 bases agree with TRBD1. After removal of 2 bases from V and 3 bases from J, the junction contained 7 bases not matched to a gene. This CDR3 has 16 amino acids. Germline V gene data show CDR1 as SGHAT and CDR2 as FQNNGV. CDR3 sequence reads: CASSLRLRTGEETQYF. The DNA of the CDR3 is TGTGCCAGCAGCTTAAGGCTCAGGACAGGGGAAGAGACCCAGTACTTC.

CDR3 residues: CASSRGGPNEKLFF. In DNA form, the CDR3 reads TGTGCCAGCAGCCGAGGCGGACCTAATGAAAAACTGTTTTTT. This chain uses TRBV6-5 with TRBJ1-4; no firm D call. The CDR3 loop spans 14 amino acids. Trimming pared 6 bases from V and 3 bases from J, leaving 11 bases between. Germline V gene lookup returns CDR1 MNHEY and CDR2 SVGAGI.

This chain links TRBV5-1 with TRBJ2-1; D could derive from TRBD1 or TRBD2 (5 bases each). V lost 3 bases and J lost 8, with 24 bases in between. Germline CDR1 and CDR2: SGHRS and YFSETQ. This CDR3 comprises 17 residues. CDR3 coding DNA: TGCGCCAGCAGCTGGGGCCGTCCAGGGACGGTTTTCGATGAGCAGTTCTTC. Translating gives CASSWGRPGTVFDEQFF.

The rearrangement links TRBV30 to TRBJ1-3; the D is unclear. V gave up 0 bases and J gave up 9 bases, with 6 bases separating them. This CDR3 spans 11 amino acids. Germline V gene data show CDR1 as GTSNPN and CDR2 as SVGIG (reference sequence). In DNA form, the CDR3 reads TGTGCCTGGAGTGTAGGGCCCACCATATATTTT. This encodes CAWSVGPTIYF.

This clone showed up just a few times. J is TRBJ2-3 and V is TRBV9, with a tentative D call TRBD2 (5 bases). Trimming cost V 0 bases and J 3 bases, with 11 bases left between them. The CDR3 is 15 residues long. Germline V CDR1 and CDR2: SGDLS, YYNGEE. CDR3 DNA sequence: TGTGCCAGCAGCGTAGGTAACACGGGGACAGATACGCAGTATTTT. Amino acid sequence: CASSVGNTGTDTQYF. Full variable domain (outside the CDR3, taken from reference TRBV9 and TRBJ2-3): DSGVTQTPKHLITATGQRVTLRCSPRSGDLSVYWYQQSLDQGLQFLIQYYNGEERAKGNILERFSAQQFPDLHSELNLSSLELGDSALYFCASSVGNTGTDTQYFGPGTRLTVL.

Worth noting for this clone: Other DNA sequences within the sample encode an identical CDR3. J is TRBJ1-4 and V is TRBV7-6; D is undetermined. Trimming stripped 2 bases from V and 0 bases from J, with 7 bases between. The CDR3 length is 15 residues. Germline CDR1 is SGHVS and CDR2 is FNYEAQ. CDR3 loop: CASSLRPATNEKLFF. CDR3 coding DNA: TGTGCCAGCAGCTTAAGACCGGCAACTAATGAAAAACTGTTTTTT.

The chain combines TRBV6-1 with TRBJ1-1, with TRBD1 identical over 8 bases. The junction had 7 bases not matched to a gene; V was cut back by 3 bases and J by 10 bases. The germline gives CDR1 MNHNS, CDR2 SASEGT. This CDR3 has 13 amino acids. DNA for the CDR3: TGTGCCAGCAGTGAGTTTATCGACAGGGGAGCTTTCTTT. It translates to CASSEFIDRGAFF.

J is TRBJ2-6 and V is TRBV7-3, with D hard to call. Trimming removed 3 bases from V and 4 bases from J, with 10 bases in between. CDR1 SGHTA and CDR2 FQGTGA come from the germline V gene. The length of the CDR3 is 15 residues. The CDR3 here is CASSLTGLGANVLTF. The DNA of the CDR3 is TGTGCCAGCAGCTTGACGGGTCTGGGGGCCAACGTCCTGACTTTC. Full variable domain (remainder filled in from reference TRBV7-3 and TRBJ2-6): GAGVSQTPSNKVTEKGKYVELRCDPISGHTALYWYRQSLGQGPEFLIYFQGTGAADDSGLPNDRFFAVRPEGSVSTLKIQRTERGDSAVYLCASSLTGLGANVLTFGAGSRLTVL.

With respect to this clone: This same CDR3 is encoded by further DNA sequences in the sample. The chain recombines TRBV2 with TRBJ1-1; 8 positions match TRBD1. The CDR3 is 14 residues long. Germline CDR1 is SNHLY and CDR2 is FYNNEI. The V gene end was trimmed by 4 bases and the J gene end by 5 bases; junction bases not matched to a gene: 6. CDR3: CASSVGQGRTEAFF. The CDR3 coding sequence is TGTGCCAGCAGTGTAGGACAGGGCAGAACTGAAGCTTTCTTT.

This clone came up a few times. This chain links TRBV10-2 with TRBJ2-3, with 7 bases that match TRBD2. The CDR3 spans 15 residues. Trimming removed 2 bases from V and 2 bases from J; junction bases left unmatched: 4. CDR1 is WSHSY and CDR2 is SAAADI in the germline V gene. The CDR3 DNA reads TGCGCCAGCAGTGAGGGCGGGAGCACCACAGATACGCAGTATTTT. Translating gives CASSEGGSTTDTQYF.

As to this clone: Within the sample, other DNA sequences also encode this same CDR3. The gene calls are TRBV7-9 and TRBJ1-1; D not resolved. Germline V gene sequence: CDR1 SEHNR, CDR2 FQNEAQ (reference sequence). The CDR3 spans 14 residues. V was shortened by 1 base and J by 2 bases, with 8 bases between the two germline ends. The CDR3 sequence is CASSLGVGNTEAFF. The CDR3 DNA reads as TGTGCCAGCAGCTTAGGGGTGGGTAACACTGAAGCTTTCTTT. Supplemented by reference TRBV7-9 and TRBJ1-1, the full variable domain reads DTGVSQNPRHKITKRGQNVTFRCDPISEHNRLYWYRQTLGQGPEFLTYFQNEAQLEKSRLLSDRFSAERPKGSFSTLEIQRTEQGDSAMYLCASSLGVGNTEAFFGQGTRLTVV.

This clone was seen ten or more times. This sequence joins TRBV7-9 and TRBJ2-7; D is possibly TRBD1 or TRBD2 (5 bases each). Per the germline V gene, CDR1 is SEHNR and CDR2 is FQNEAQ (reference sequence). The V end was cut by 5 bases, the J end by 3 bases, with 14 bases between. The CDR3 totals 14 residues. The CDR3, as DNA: TGTGCCAGCAGCCCCCCCCCGAGGGGCTACGAGCAGTACTTC. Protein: CASSPPPRGYEQYF.

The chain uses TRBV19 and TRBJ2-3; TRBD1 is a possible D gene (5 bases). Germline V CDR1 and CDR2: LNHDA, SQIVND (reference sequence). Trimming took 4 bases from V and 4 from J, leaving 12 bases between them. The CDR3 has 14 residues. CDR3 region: CASSTTTVPDTQYF. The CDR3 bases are TGTGCCAGTAGTACCACGACAGTTCCAGATACGCAGTATTTT.